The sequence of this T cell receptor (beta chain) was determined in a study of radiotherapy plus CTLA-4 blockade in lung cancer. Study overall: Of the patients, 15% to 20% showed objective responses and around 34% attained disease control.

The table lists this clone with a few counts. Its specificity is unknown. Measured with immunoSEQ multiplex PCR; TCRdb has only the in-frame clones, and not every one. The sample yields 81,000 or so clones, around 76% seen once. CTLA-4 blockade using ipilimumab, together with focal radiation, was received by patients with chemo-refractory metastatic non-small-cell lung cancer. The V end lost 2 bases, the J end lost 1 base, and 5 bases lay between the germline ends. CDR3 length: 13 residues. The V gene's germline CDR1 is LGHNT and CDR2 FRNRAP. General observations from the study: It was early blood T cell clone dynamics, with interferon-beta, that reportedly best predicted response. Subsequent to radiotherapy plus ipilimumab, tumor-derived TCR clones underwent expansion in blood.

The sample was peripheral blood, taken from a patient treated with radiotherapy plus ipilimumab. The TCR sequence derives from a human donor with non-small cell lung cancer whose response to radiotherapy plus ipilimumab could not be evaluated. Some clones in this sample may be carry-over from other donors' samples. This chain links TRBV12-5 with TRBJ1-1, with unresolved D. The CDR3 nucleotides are TGTGCTAGTGGTTTGACAGAGAACACTGAAGCTTTCTTT. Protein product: CASGLTENTEAFF.